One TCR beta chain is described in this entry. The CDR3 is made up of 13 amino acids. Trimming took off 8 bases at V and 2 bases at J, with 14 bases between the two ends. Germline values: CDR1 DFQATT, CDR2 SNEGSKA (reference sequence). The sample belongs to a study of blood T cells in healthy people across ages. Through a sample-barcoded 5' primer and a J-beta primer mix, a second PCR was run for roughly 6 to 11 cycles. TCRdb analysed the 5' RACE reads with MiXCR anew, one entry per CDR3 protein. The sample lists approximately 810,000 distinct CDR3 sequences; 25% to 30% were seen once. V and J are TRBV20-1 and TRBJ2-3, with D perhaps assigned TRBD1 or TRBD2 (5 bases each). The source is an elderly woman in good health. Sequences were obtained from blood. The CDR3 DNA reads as TGCAGTCCGGGACCGGCGCACACAGATACGCAGTATTTT. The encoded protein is CSPGPAHTDTQYF.